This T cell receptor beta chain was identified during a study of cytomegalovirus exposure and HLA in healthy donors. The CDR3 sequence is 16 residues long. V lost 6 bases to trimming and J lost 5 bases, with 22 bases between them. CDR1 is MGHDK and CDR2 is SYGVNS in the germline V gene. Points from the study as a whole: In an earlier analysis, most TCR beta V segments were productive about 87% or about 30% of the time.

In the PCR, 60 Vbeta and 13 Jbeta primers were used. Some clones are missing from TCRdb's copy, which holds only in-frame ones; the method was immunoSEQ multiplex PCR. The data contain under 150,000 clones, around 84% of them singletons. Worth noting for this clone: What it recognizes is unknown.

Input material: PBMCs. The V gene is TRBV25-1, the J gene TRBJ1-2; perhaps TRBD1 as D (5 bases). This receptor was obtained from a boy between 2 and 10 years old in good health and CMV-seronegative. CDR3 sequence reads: CASSPLEIGGAYGYTF. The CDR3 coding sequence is TGTGCCAGCAGCCCCCTGGAAATCGGAGGGGCATATGGCTACACCTTC.